These 21 T cell receptor beta chains originate from one sample sequenced in a study of blood T cells in healthy people across ages. For the second PCR, which ran for about 7 to 12 cycles, a sample-barcoded 5' primer and a J-beta primer mix were used. TCRdb reprocessed the 5' RACE reads via MiXCR and lists one record per CDR3 protein. The sample consists of 800,000 to 1,000,000 distinct CDR3 sequences, about 48% of them appearing once. The material sequenced was blood. These receptors all come from a man aged 25 to 40 in good health.

J is TRBJ2-7 and V is TRBV11-3; no reliable D call. This CDR3 has 15 amino acids. Germline CDR1 SGHNT, CDR2 YENEEA. V shed 2 bases and J shed 7 bases, with 18 bases lying between them. The CDR3 DNA reads TGTGCCAGCAGCTTATTTACAGATCCATCATCGGAGCAGTACTTC. As protein: CASSLFTDPSSEQYF.

The gene calls are TRBV4-2 and TRBJ2-1; D perhaps matches TRBD2 (7 bases). V was shortened by 0 bases and J by 2 bases, with 14 bases between the two germline ends. The germline CDR1 and CDR2 sequences are LGHNA and YNFKEQ. The CDR3 loop spans 17 amino acids. This chain's CDR3 is CASSQDKGGRAYNEQFF. The CDR3 DNA sequence: TGTGCCAGCAGCCAAGATAAGGGGGGGAGGGCCTACAATGAGCAGTTCTTC.

The J gene is TRBJ1-5, the V gene TRBV4-1; no reliable D call. Germline CDR1 is MGHRA and CDR2 is YSYEKL. CDR3 length: 16 residues. V was pared by 4 bases and J by 5 bases, with 18 bases between. The CDR3 sequence is CASSPPLAQAHQPQHF. CDR3 nucleotides: TGCGCCAGCAGCCCTCCTTTAGCCCAGGCGCATCAGCCCCAGCATTTT.

The chain is built from TRBV20-1 and TRBJ2-1; possibly TRBD1 or TRBD2 for D (5 bases each). From germline, CDR1 is DFQATT and CDR2 SNEGSKA (reference sequence). The CDR3 spans 14 residues. The ends were cut back, 4 bases at V and 4 bases at J, with 14 bases in the middle. This CDR3 reads CSAISGTGYNEQFF. In DNA, the CDR3 is TGCAGTGCTATCTCCGGGACCGGTTACAATGAGCAGTTCTTC.

In regard to this clonotype: Germline and junction disagree at one end, which may indicate a read error. The gene calls are TRBV20-1 and TRBJ2-1, with a weak D call TRBD1 (5 bases). Looked up from germline, CDR1 is DFQATT and CDR2 is SNEGSKA (reference sequence). The CDR3 length is 15 residues. CDR3 coding DNA: TGCAGTGCTAGGACAGAAAACTACTCCTACAGTGAGCAGTTCTTC. Translated: CSARTENYSYSEQFF.

Only a few counts were recorded for this clonotype. This chain links TRBV6-1 with TRBJ2-7, with D uncertain. V was clipped by 4 bases and J by 3 bases, with 10 bases between them. The CDR3 runs 13 residues. Germline lookup yields CDR1 MNHNS and CDR2 SASEGT. In nucleotides, the CDR3 is TGTGCCAGCAGTGCCCGACTGAACTACGAGCAGTACTTC. Amino acids: CASSARLNYEQYF.

The J gene is TRBJ1-5, the V gene TRBV7-2; D not certain. The CDR3 has 13 residues. Germline CDR1 is SGHTA and CDR2 is FQGNSA. Trimming stripped 5 bases from V and 3 bases from J, with 8 bases between. The CDR3 region has the DNA TGTGCCAGCAGCCGACAAAACAATCAGCCCCAGCATTTT. This translates into CASSRQNNQPQHF.

There are a few counts of this clonotype. J is TRBJ1-4 and V is TRBV5-1; perhaps TRBD1 as D (5 bases). This CDR3 spans 15 amino acids. The V gene lost 0 bases and the J gene lost 8 bases, with 14 bases spanning the gap. Germline V gene data show CDR1 as SGHRS and CDR2 as YFSETQ. The CDR3 protein is CASSLVGEMGEKLFF. The CDR3 bases are TGCGCCAGCAGCTTGGTAGGGGAGATGGGCGAAAAACTGTTTTTT.

This clonotype was picked up a small number of times. This chain joins TRBV5-1 and TRBJ1-1; D remains unclear. This CDR3 has 15 residues. Per germline, CDR1 SGHRS and CDR2 YFSETQ. V was trimmed by 0 bases and J by 1 base, leaving 10 bases between them. CDR3 sequence (DNA): TGCGCCAGCAGCTTGGCTAATCTGGGGAACACTGAAGCTTTCTTT. It translates to CASSLANLGNTEAFF.

This clonotype showed up many times. The V and J genes are TRBV3-1 and TRBJ1-1, with 8 nucleotides matching TRBD1. CDR1 is LGHDT and CDR2 is YNNKEL in the germline V gene (reference sequence). V was pared by 1 base and J by 11 bases, with 9 bases of the junction left unmatched. The CDR3 has 14 amino acids. The CDR3: CASSQGSDRDYAFF. The CDR3 coding sequence is TGTGCCAGCAGCCAAGGCTCGGACAGGGATTACGCTTTCTTT.

The chain is built from TRBV18 and TRBJ1-5; 8 bases line up with TRBD1. Germline V gives CDR1 KGHSH, CDR2 LQKENI. Trimming removed 3 bases from V and 7 bases from J; junction bases left unmatched: 8. The CDR3 has 15 amino acids. The CDR3 DNA follows: TGTGCCAGCTCACCCGACAGGGGTTCGGGACAGCCCCAGCATTTT. Translating it yields CASSPDRGSGQPQHF.

In DNA form, the CDR3 reads TGTGCCAGCAGTTTATCCGGGACGCCCTACAATGAGCAGTTCTTC. This sequence encodes CASSLSGTPYNEQFF. The rearrangement links TRBV27 to TRBJ2-1; D is perhaps TRBD1 or TRBD2 (5 bases each). Trimming cost V 0 bases and J 2 bases, with 8 bases left between them. Germline CDR1 and CDR2: MNHEY and SMNVEV (reference sequence). There are 15 residues in the CDR3.

This clonotype has a single count. A junction boundary mismatches the germline segment, possibly from a read error. This rearrangement joins TRBV4-1 to TRBJ2-2; weak D call: TRBD2 (6 bases). The CDR3 is 16 residues long. Germline lookup yields CDR1 MGHRA and CDR2 YSYEKL. CDR3: CTSSQDTGLRTGELFF. CDR3 nucleotide sequence: TGCACCAGCAGCCAAGATACAGGACTACGCACCGGGGAGCTGTTTTTT.

The genes are TRBV30 and TRBJ1-4; possibly TRBD1 for D (6 bases). Germline V gives CDR1 GTSNPN, CDR2 SVGIG (reference sequence). Trimming removed 0 bases from V and 8 bases from J, with 13 bases in between. This CDR3 contains 14 residues. The CDR3: CAWSVGGVSEKLFF. The CDR3 DNA follows: TGTGCCTGGAGTGTAGGGGGGGTTAGCGAAAAACTGTTTTTT.

This chain connects TRBV25-1 to TRBJ2-5; D unresolved. CDR1 MGHDK and CDR2 SYGVNS come from the germline V gene. The CDR3 length is 16 residues. V lost 4 bases, J lost 5 bases, and 20 bases lay in between. The CDR3 sequence: CASSGSAMGRWETQYF. CDR3 DNA: TGTGCCAGCAGTGGATCGGCTATGGGCAGATGGGAGACCCAGTACTTC.

The V call is TRBV29-1, the J call TRBJ1-4; 8 bases agree with TRBD1. CDR3 size: 14 residues. The germline V gene has CDR1 SQVTM and CDR2 ANQGSEA. J lost 4 bases, V lost 3 bases, and 4 bases had no gene match. In DNA form, the CDR3 reads TGCAGCGTTGATAAGACAGGGGATAATGAAAAACTGTTTTTT. It codes for CSVDKTGDNEKLFF.

The V call is TRBV20-1, the J call TRBJ2-1; 10 bases fit TRBD2. With V trimmed by 6 bases and J by 13 bases, 9 bases remained unmatched. Germline loops: CDR1 DFQATT, CDR2 SNEGSKA (reference sequence). The CDR3 totals 12 residues. CDR3 protein: CSALAGQETQFF. CDR3 sequence (DNA): TGCAGTGCACTAGCGGGGCAAGAGACCCAGTTCTTC.

This clonotype has only a few counts. The chain is built from TRBV20-1 and TRBJ2-3; D may correspond to TRBD1 or TRBD2 (5 bases each). The CDR3 runs to 14 residues. Trimming took 6 bases from V and 0 from J, leaving 13 bases between them. Germline CDR1 DFQATT, CDR2 SNEGSKA (reference sequence). The CDR3 reads CSAAGTPSTDTQYF. DNA for the CDR3: TGCAGTGCCGCCGGGACCCCTAGCACAGATACGCAGTATTTT.

The chain uses TRBV7-9 and TRBJ1-4, with D unresolved. The V gene lost 5 bases and the J gene lost 0 bases, with 7 bases spanning the gap. This CDR3 is built from 14 residues. Germline CDR1 is SEHNR and CDR2 is FQNEAQ (reference sequence). The CDR3 here is CASSIHSTNEKLFF. The CDR3 nucleotides read TGTGCCAGCAGCATACACTCAACTAATGAAAAACTGTTTTTT.

The sample holds a few counts of this clonotype. The chain is built from TRBV9 and TRBJ2-2; no firm D call. The CDR3 contains 12 residues. V lost 4 bases and J 6 bases, leaving 7 bases between the germline ends. Per the germline V gene, CDR1 is SGDLS and CDR2 is YYNGEE. The CDR3 protein is CASSPSPGELFF. The CDR3 DNA reads as TGTGCCAGCAGCCCCTCCCCCGGGGAGCTGTTTTTT.

V gene TRBV12-5 combines with J gene TRBJ2-5; 9 bases match TRBD1. There are 13 residues in the CDR3. J gave up 4 bases and V 4 bases, and 1 base lay outside the gene matches. CDR1 and CDR2 (germline): LGHNT, FRNRAP. The CDR3 nucleotides read TGTGCTAGTGGTTGGGGACAGGGAGAGACCCAGTACTTC. It yields the protein CASGWGQGETQYF.